This record concerns one T cell receptor beta chain sequence. Its antigen remains unknown. The entirety of the isolated RNA underwent reverse transcription, so expressed TCRB transcripts were sequenced. Generated by immunoSEQ multiplex PCR, the TCRdb table keeps only in-frame clones and is missing some. The sample records some 150,000 clones, about 13% being singletons. The entry originates in a study of beta chain features in type 1 diabetes. Study summary: The examined sorted cells totaled around 100,000,000 across samples. Study results and caveats: In all four CD4+ subsets, TCRB CDR3 length was significantly, moderately reduced in type 1 diabetes.

This sequence originates from a man younger than 35 with type 1 diabetes. What was sequenced was central memory CD4+ T cells from blood.

As DNA, the CDR3 is TGTGCCAGCAGTTTAAAGAACACTGAAGCTTTCTTT. Amino acid sequence: CASSLKNTEAFF. The gene calls are TRBV28 and TRBJ1-1; D not certain. Between the trimmed V and J ends, which lost 2 bases and 1 base, there was a span of 2 bases. CDR3 length equals 12 residues. Germline CDR1 MDHEN, CDR2 SYDVKM.